This T cell receptor beta chain was obtained from a study of blood T cell repertoires in COVID-19. At the level of the study: Sites in the United States, Italy and Spain provided acute and convalescent COVID-19 samples.

The assay was immunoSEQ multiplex PCR, and TCRdb's table has in-frame clones only and misses some. This table has some 220,000 clones, 75% to 85% appearing once. V was cut by 0 bases and J by 1 base, with 10 bases left in between. Germline V gives CDR1 LGHNA, CDR2 YNFKEQ. This CDR3 comprises 16 residues. The sequence came from a woman aged 70 to 79 with COVID-19, enrolled during active disease. The rearrangement joins TRBV4-2 to TRBJ1-5; D is uncertain. Sequenced sample: peripheral blood. The CDR3 DNA reads TGTGCCAGCAGCCAAGATGGAGGAGGGAGCAATCAGCCCCAGCATTTT. Translating gives CASSQDGGGSNQPQHF.